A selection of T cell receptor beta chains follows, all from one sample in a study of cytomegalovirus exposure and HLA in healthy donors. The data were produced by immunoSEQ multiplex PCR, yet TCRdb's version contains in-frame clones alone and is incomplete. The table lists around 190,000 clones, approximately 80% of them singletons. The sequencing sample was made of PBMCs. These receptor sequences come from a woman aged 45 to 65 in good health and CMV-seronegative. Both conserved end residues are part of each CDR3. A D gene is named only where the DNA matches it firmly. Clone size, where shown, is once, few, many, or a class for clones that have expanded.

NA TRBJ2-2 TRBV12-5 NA CASALTSTRNTGELFF TGTGCTAGTGCCCTAACCTCAACTCGTAACACCGGGGAGCTGTTTTTT
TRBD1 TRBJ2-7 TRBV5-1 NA CASGNRDRAYEQYF TGCGCCAGCGGAAACCGGGACAGGGCCTACGAGCAGTACTTC
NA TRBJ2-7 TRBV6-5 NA CASSQGSSYEQYF TGTGCCAGCAGCCAGGGCTCCTCCTACGAGCAGTACTTC
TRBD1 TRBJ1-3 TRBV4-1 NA CASSVTGTGADTIYF TGCGCCAGCAGCGTCACCGGGACAGGGGCGGACACCATATATTTT
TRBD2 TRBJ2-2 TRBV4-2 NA CASSQDSGRATGELFF TGTGCCAGCAGCCAAGATAGCGGGAGGGCCACCGGGGAGCTGTTTTTT
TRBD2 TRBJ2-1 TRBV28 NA CASTQREVYNEQFF TGTGCCAGCACGCAGCGGGAGGTCTACAATGAGCAGTTCTTC
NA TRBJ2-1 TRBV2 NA CASVTAGMIYNEQFF TGTGCCAGCGTGACGGCGGGTATGATATACAATGAGCAGTTCTTC
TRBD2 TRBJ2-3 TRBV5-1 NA CASSLGGLAGVPDTQYF TGCGCCAGCAGCTTGGGGGGGCTAGCGGGAGTGCCAGATACGCAGTATTTT
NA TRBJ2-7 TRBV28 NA CASSSLFSYEQYF TGTGCCAGCAGTTCCTTATTCTCCTACGAGCAGTACTTC
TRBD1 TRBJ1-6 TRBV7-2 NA CASSTYRGKNNSPLHF TGTGCCAGCAGCACTTACAGGGGAAAAAATAATTCACCCCTCCACTTT
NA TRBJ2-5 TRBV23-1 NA CASSQGIWQETQYF TGCGCCAGCAGTCAAGGCATCTGGCAAGAGACCCAGTACTTC
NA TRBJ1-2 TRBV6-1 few CASSLTGNYGYTF TGTGCCAGCAGTCTTACAGGGAACTATGGCTACACCTTC
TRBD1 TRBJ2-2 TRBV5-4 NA CASSLVQGDTGELFF TGTGCCAGCAGCTTGGTTCAGGGGGACACCGGGGAGCTGTTTTTT
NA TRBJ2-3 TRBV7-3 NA CASSLIGGRADTQYF TGTGCCAGCAGCTTAATAGGGGGGAGGGCGGATACGCAGTATTTT
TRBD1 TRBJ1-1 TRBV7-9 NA CASSLVAGQRNTEAFF TGTGCCAGCAGCTTAGTAGCGGGACAGAGGAACACTGAAGCTTTCTTT
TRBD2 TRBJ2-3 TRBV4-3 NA CASSQQRGGRDTQYF TGCGCCAGCAGCCAACAGCGGGGGGGCCGCGATACGCAGTATTTT
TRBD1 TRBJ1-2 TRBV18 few CASSFTGTGNGYTF TGTGCCAGCTCATTCACCGGGACAGGGAATGGCTACACCTTC
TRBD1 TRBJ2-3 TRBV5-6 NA CASGDRGTDTQYF TGTGCCAGCGGGGACAGGGGCACAGATACGCAGTATTTT
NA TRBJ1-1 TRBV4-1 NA CASSQAPEVNTEAFF TGCGCCAGCAGCCAAGCGCCGGAGGTGAACACTGAAGCTTTCTTT
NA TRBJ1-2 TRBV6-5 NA CASNMRTGKADGYTF TGTGCCAGCAATATGAGAACAGGGAAGGCCGATGGCTACACCTTC
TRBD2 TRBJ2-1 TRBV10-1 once CASRSGGRYEQFF TGCGCCAGCAGGAGCGGGGGGCGGTATGAGCAGTTCTTC
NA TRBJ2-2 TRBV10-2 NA CASSEPRLAGELFF TGCGCCAGCAGTGAGCCCAGACTAGCCGGGGAGCTGTTTTTT
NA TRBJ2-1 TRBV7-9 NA CASSLIEDLKQFF TGTGCCAGCAGCTTAATTGAGGATCTGAAGCAGTTCTTC
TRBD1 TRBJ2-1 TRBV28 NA CASIKDRGYNEQFF TGTGCCAGCATCAAGGACAGGGGGTACAATGAGCAGTTCTTC
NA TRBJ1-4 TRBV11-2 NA CASSLDDWGGEKLFF TGTGCCAGCAGCTTAGACGACTGGGGGGGTGAAAAACTGTTTTTT
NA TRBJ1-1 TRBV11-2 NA CASTAIQNTEAFF TGTGCCAGCACCGCCATACAAAACACTGAAGCTTTCTTT
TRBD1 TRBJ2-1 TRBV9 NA CASSLQGVDHEQFF TGTGCCAGCAGCCTCCAGGGGGTTGACCATGAGCAGTTCTTC
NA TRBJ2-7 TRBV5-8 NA CASSLAEGGSVYEQYF TGTGCCAGCAGCTTGGCAGAGGGTGGGTCCGTCTACGAGCAGTACTTC
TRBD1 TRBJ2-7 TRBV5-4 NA CASSKAGGAISYEQYF TGTGCCAGCAGCAAGGCAGGGGGCGCAATCTCCTACGAGCAGTACTTC
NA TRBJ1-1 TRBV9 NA CASSGRRAGTEAFF TGTGCCAGCAGCGGACGCAGGGCTGGCACTGAAGCTTTCTTT
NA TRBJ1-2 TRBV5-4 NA CASSGALAGRDYGYTF TGTGCCAGCAGCGGAGCTCTGGCCGGTCGGGACTATGGCTACACCTTC